This TCR beta chain is drawn from a study of T cell changes during pregnancy in multiple sclerosis. This CDR3 has 16 amino acids. The germline V and J ends were trimmed by 4 bases and 0 bases, with 12 bases remaining between them. The germline V gene encodes CDR1 WNHNN and CDR2 SYGVQD (reference sequence). Here immunoSEQ multiplex PCR was the method, and the copy in TCRdb shows in-frame clones only, minus some. The data show under 40,000 clones, roughly 90% seen once. The chain carries TRBV10-1 and TRBJ1-4; no definite D call. The clonotype originates from a female donor with multiple sclerosis, enrolled in a pregnancy study. Sequencing used CD8+ T cells from peripheral blood mononuclear cells, obtained after pregnancy. The CDR3 loop is CASSVGVEATNEKLFF. CDR3 nucleotide sequence: TGCGCCAGCAGTGTTGGAGTGGAAGCAACTAATGAAAAACTGTTTTTT.